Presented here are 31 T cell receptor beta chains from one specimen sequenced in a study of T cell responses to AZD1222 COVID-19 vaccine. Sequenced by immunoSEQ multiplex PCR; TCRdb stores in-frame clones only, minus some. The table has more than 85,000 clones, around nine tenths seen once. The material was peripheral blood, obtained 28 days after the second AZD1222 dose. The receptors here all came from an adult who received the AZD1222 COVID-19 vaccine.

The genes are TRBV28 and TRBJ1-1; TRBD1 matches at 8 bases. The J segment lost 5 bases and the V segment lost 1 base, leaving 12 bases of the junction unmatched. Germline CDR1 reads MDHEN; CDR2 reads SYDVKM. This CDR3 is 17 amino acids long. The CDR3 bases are TGTGCCAGCAGTTTATCCCGCTGGGGACAGGCCGCAACTGAAGCTTTCTTT. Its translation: CASSLSRWGQAATEAFF.

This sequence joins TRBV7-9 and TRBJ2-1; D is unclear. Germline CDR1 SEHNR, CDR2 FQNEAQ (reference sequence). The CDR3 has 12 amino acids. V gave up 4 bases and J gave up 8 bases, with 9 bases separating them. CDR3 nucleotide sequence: TGTGCCAGCAGCTCCGTGGGTCATGAGCAGTTCTTC. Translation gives CASSSVGHEQFF.

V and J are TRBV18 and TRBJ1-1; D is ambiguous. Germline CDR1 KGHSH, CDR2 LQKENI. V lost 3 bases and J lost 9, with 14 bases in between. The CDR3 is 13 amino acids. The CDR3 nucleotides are TGTGCCAGCTCACCCCTAGAAAGCGATAAAGCTTTCTTT. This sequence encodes CASSPLESDKAFF.

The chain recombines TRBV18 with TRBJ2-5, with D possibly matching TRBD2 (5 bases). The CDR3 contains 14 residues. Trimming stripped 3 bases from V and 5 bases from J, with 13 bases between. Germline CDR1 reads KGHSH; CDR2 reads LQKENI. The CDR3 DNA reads TGTGCCAGCTCACCGTTGGCGGGCATCGAGACCCAGTACTTC. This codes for CASSPLAGIETQYF.

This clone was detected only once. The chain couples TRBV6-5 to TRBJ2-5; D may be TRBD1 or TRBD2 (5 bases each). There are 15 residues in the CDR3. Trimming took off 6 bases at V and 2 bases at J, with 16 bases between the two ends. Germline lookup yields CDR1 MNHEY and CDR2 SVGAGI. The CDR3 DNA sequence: TGTGCCAGCAGCCCCCCGGGACCGACACAAGAGACCCAGTACTTC. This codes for CASSPPGPTQETQYF.

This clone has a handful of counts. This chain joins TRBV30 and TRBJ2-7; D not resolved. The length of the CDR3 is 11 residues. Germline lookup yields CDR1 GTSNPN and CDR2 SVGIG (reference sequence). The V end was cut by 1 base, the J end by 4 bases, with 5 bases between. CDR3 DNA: TGTGCCTGGAGTGCCCAGTACGAGCAGTACTTC. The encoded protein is CAWSAQYEQYF.

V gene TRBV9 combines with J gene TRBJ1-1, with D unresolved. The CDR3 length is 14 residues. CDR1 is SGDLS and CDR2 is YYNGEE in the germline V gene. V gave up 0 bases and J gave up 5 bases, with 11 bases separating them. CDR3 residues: CASSVAIGGTEAFF. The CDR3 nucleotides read TGTGCCAGCAGCGTAGCTATTGGAGGGACTGAAGCTTTCTTT.

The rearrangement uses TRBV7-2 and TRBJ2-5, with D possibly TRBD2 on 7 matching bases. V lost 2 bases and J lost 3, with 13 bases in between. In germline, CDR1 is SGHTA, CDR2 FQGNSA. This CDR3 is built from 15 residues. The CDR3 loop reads CASSLSRGGEETQYF. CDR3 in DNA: TGTGCCAGCAGCTTATCAAGGGGGGGAGAAGAGACCCAGTACTTC.

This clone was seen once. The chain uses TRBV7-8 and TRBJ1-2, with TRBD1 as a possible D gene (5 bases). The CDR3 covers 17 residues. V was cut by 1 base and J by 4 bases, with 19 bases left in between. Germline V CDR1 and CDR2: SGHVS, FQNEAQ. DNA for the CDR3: TGTGCCAGCAGCTTAGTAATACGTGCGACAGCCAGCTATGGCTACACCTTC. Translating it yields CASSLVIRATASYGYTF.

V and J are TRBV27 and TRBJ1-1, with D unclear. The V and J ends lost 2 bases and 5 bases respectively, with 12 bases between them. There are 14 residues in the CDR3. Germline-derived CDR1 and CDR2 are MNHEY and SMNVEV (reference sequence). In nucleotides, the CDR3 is TGTGCCAGCAGTTTAAGTATCGGGTGGACTGAAGCTTTCTTT. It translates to CASSLSIGWTEAFF.

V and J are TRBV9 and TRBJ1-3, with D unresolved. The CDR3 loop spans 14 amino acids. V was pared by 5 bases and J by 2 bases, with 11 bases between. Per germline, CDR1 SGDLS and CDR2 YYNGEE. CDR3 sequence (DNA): TGTGCCAGCAGGAAAGAGGCGGCTGGAAACACCATATATTTT. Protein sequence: CASRKEAAGNTIYF. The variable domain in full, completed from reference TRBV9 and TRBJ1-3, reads DSGVTQTPKHLITATGQRVTLRCSPRSGDLSVYWYQQSLDQGLQFLIQYYNGEERAKGNILERFSAQQFPDLHSELNLSSLELGDSALYFCASRKEAAGNTIYFGEGSWLTVV.

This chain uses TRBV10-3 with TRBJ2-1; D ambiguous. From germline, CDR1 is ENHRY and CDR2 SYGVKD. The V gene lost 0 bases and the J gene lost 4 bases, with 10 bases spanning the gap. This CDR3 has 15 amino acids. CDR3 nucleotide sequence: TGTGCCATCAGTGAGTCGGAAGGAGATTACAATGAGCAGTTCTTC. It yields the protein CAISESEGDYNEQFF.

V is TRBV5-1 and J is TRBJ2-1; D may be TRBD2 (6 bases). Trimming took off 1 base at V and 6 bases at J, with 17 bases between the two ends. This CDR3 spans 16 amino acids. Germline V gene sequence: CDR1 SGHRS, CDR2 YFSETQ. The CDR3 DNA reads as TGCGCCAGCAGCTTGTCTCCCCCGGGACTCCTCAATGAGCAGTTCTTC. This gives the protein CASSLSPPGLLNEQFF.

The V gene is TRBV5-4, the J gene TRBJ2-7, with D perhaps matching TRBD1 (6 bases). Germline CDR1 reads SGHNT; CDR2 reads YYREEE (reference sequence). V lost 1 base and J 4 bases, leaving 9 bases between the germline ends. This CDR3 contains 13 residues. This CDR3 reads CASSLMGAYEQYF. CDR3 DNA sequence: TGTGCCAGCAGCTTGATGGGGGCGTACGAGCAGTACTTC.

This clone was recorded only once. CDR3 residues: CASSRDTTSSGNTIYF. The CDR3 DNA reads TGCGCCAGCAGTCGGGACACCACCTCATCTGGAAACACCATATATTTT. The rearrangement uses TRBV4-1 and TRBJ1-3; D may be TRBD1 (6 bases). Trimming removed 6 bases from V and 1 base from J, with 16 bases in between. The CDR3 sequence is 16 residues long. Germline CDR1 reads MGHRA; CDR2 reads YSYEKL.

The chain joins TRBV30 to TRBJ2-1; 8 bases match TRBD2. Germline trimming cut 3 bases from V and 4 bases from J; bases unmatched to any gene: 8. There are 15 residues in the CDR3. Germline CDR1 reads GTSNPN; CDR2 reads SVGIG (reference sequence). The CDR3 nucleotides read TGTGCCTGGAGCAAAGGAACTAGCGGATACAATGAGCAGTTCTTC. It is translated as CAWSKGTSGYNEQFF.

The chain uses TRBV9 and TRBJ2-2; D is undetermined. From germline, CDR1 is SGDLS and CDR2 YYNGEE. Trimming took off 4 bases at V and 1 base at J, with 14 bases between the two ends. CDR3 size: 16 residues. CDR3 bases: TGTGCCAGCAGCCCCCGTTGGGCGGAGAACACCGGGGAGCTGTTTTTT. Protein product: CASSPRWAENTGELFF.

DNA of the CDR3: TGTGCCAGCACAAGAGACACTAGCTCCTACAATGAGCAGTTCTTC. It translates to CASTRDTSSYNEQFF. The chain carries TRBV28 and TRBJ2-1, with D tentatively TRBD2 (5 bases). CDR3 length equals 15 residues. The V and J ends lost 7 bases and 0 bases respectively, with 13 bases between them. The germline V gene has CDR1 MDHEN and CDR2 SYDVKM.

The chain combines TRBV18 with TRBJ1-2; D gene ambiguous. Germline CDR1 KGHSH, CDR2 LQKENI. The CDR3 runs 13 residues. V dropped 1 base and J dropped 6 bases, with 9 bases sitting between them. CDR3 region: CASSPRLEDGYTF. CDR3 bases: TGTGCCAGCTCACCACGCCTGGAAGATGGCTACACCTTC.

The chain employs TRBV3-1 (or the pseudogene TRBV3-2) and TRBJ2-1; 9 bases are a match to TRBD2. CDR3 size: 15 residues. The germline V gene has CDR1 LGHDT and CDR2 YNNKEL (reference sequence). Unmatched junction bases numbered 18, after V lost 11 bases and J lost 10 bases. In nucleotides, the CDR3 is TGTGCCTCTCAGCCTTCGGGACTAGCCTTCAGCGAGCAGTTCTTC. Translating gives CASQPSGLAFSEQFF.

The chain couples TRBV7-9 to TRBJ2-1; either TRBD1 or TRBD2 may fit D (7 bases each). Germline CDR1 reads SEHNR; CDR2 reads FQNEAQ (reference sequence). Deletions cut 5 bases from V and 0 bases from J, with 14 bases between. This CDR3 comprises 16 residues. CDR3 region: CASSPGGARSYNEQFF. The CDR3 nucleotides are TGTGCCAGCAGCCCAGGGGGGGCCCGCTCCTACAATGAGCAGTTCTTC. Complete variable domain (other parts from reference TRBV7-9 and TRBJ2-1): DTGVSQNPRHKITKRGQNVTFRCDPISEHNRLYWYRQTLGQGPEFLTYFQNEAQLEKSRLLSDRFSAERPKGSFSTLEIQRTEQGDSAMYLCASSPGGARSYNEQFFGPGTRLTVL.

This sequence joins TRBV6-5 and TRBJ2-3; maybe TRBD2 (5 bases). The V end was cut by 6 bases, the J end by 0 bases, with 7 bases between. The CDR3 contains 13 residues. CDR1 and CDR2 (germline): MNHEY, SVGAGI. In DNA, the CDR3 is TGTGCCAGCAGGGAGGAGAGCACAGATACGCAGTATTTT. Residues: CASREESTDTQYF.

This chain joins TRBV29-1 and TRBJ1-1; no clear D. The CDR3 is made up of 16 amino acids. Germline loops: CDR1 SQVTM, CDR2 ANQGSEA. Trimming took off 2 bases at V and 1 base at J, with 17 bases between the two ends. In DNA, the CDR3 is TGCAGCGTTGAACCCGCGGACCAAAACCAGAACACTGAAGCTTTCTTT. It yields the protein CSVEPADQNQNTEAFF. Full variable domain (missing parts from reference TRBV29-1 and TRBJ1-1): SAVISQKPSRDICQRGTSLTIQCQVDSQVTMMFWYRQQPGQSLTLIATANQGSEATYESGFVIDKFPISRPNLTFSTLTVSNMSPEDSSIYLCSVEPADQNQNTEAFFGQGTRLTVV.

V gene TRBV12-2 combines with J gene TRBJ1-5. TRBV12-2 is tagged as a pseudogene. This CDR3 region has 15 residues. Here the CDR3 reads CASRLVHFTLQPQHF. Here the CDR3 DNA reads TGTGCAAGTCGCTTAGTCCACTTTACCCTACAGCCCCAGCATTTT.

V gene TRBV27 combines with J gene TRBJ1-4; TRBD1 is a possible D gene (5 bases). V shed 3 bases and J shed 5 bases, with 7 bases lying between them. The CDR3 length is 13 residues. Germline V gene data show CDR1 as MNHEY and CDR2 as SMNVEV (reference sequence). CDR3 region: CASSFSGNEKLFF. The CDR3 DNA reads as TGTGCCAGCAGTTTCTCAGGGAATGAAAAACTGTTTTTT.

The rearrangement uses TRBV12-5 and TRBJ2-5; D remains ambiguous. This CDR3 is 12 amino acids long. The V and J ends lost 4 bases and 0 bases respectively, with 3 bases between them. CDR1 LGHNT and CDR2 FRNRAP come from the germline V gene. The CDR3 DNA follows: TGTGCTAGTGGTTCGAACCAAGAGACCCAGTACTTC. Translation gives CASGSNQETQYF.

CDR3 nucleotide sequence: TGCAGCGTTGAAGTCGGCAGGGGAATGGTCGAGCAGTACTTC. It is translated as CSVEVGRGMVEQYF. This sequence joins TRBV29-1 and TRBJ2-7; D possibly corresponds to TRBD1 (6 bases). CDR1 is SQVTM and CDR2 is ANQGSEA in the germline V gene. This CDR3 contains 14 residues. V dropped 1 base and J dropped 6 bases, with 16 bases sitting between them.

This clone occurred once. The CDR3 DNA reads as TGTGCCAGCAGCACACCCACTAGCAGTACTAGGACCGGGGAGCTGTTTTTT. This gives the protein CASSTPTSSTRTGELFF. This chain connects TRBV7-6 to TRBJ2-2, with D perhaps TRBD2 (6 bases). Trimming left V 5 bases short and J 5 bases short, with 21 bases between. Looked up from germline, CDR1 is SGHVS and CDR2 is FNYEAQ. This CDR3 has 17 residues.

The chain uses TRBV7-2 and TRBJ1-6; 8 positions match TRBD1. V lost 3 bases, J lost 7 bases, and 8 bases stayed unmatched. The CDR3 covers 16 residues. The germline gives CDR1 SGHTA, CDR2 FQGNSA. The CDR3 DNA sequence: TGTGCCAGCAGCTTGACCGGGACAGGCTTAAATTCACCCCTCCACTTT. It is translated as CASSLTGTGLNSPLHF.

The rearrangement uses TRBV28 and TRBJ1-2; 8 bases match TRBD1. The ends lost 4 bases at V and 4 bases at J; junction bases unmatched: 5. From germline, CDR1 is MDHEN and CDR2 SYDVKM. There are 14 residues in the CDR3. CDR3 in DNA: TGTGCCAGCAGTTCAAGACAGGGGTCCTATGGCTACACCTTC. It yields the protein CASSSRQGSYGYTF.

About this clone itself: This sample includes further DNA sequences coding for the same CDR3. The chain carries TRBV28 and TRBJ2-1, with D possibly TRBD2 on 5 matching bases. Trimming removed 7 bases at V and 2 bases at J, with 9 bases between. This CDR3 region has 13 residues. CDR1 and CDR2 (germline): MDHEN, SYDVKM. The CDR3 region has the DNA TGTGCCAGCAAGGGAGATGCCTACAATGAGCAGTTCTTC. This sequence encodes CASKGDAYNEQFF.